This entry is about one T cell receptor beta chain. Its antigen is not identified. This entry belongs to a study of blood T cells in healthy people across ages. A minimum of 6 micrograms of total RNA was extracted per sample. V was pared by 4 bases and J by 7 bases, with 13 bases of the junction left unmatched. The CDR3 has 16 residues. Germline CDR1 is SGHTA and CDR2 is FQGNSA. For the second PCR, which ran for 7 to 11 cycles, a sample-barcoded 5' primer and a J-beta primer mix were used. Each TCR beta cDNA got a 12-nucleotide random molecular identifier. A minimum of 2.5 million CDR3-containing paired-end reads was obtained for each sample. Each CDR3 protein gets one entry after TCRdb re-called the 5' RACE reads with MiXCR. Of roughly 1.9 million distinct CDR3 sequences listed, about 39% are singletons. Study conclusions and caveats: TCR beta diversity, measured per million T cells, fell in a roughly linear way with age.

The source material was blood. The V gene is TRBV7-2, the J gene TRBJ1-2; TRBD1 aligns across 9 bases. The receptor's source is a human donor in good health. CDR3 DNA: TGTGCCAGCAGCTCCCCTTCGACAGGGGGTATGAGTGGCTACACCTTC. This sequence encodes CASSSPSTGGMSGYTF.